This T cell receptor beta chain derives from a study of cytomegalovirus exposure and HLA in healthy donors. 60 Vbeta and 13 Jbeta primers were used in PCR. Data came from immunoSEQ multiplex PCR; TCRdb stores just in-frame clones and leaves some out. Of some 200,000 clones in the sample, about four fifths are singletons; the top ten hold over 1.5%. Whole-study results and caveats: TCR beta chains associated with HLA were, in a later analysis, more clonally expanded than equally common others. A later analysis linked 15,000 to 20,000 TCR beta sequences to HLA alleles at 0.05 false discovery rate.

Remarks on this clone: Its antigen is still unknown.

The sample comprised PBMCs. This sequence was found in a girl aged 5 to 17 in good health and CMV-seropositive.

The CDR3 loop is CASSKDKSTDTQYF. CDR3 DNA sequence: TGCGCCAGCAGCAAGGACAAAAGCACAGATACGCAGTATTTT. This chain links TRBV5-1 with TRBJ2-3, with a possible D match to TRBD1 (5 bases). Deletions cut 4 bases from V and 0 bases from J, with 9 bases between. From germline, CDR1 is SGHRS and CDR2 YFSETQ. The CDR3 spans 14 residues.